This record concerns one T cell receptor beta chain sequence. What this receptor recognizes is not known. Base qualities are not provided; no much larger clone lies one nucleotide away. The CDR3, cysteine through phenylalanine, is 16 amino acids long. Only CDR3 DNA remains: 48 bases, in frame from the first base. The germline V gene (reference sequence) gives CDR1 as MNHEY and CDR2 as SMNVEV. V is clipped by 3 bases and J by 0 bases, and the sequence between their germline boundaries is 12 bases long. This record belongs to a study of control samples from healthy donors and cancer patients (dated by TCRdb to about 2020). The library was generated by the immunoSEQ multiplex PCR assay. TCRdb re-hosts the immuneACCESS table, in-frame sequences only. Its copies lack some clones; in the studies checked, an unresolved V gene accounts for under half of them, and the cause for the rest is not known. This sample has more than 65,000 clones in its table, and around four fifths of those were observed once. About 16% of the sample rests with the top ten.

The V and J genes are TRBV27 and TRBJ1-5; confidence is insufficient to name the D gene. The source of this sequence is a man aged 50 to 60 in good health. The sequencing sample was made of blood. CDR3 protein: CASSLPGGYSNQPQHF. The DNA sequence follows: TGTGCCAGCAGTTTGCCAGGAGGATATAGCAATCAGCCCCAGCATTTT.